This T cell receptor (beta chain) was captured by sequencing in a study of cytomegalovirus exposure and HLA in healthy donors. Study-level points and caveats: Cytomegalovirus-associated TCR beta chains were listed, numbering roughly 150.

Germline V gives CDR1 SGHVS, CDR2 FNYEAQ. The CDR3 totals 12 residues. Trimming cost V 5 bases and J 6 bases, with 11 bases left between them. Method: immunoSEQ multiplex PCR; TCRdb's copy keeps in-frame clones and lacks some. This table holds 200,000 or so clones, 88% found once. Of note for this clone: Antigen: not known.

The chain links TRBV7-6 to TRBJ2-7; D perhaps matches TRBD2 (5 bases). Source material: PBMCs. The TCR originated in a woman aged 18-29 years in good health and CMV-seronegative. The CDR3 here is CASSQRSGEQYF. In DNA form, the CDR3 reads TGTGCCAGCAGCCAGAGGAGCGGCGAGCAGTACTTC.